The 29 T cell receptor beta chains presented below share a single source sample, sequenced in a study of cytomegalovirus exposure and HLA in healthy donors. Here immunoSEQ multiplex PCR was the method, and the copy in TCRdb shows in-frame clones only, minus some. The table records about 150,000 clones, around 83% of them present only once. Sequencing was carried out using PBMCs. Every receptor here comes from a human donor in good health.

This chain links TRBV4-3 with TRBJ1-6; D perhaps matches TRBD1 (5 bases). Germline CDR1 LGHNA, CDR2 YSLEER. The CDR3 has 15 amino acids. V lost 0 bases, J lost 8 bases, and 11 bases lay in between. In nucleotides, the CDR3 is TGCGCCAGCAGCCAAGAGCAGGGATTGGATTCACCCCTCCACTTT. Translating gives CASSQEQGLDSPLHF.

The chain links TRBV28 to TRBJ1-1; no reliable D call. The V gene lost 6 bases and the J gene lost 7 bases, with 15 bases spanning the gap. CDR1 and CDR2 (germline): MDHEN, SYDVKM. The CDR3 covers 13 residues. CDR3 sequence: CASSSPGGVEAFF. In DNA form, the CDR3 reads TGTGCCAGCAGCTCCCCCGGCGGGGTTGAAGCTTTCTTT.

The J gene is TRBJ2-1, the V gene TRBV5-4; D may be TRBD1 (6 bases). Germline V gene sequence: CDR1 SGHNT, CDR2 YYREEE (reference sequence). CDR3 size: 15 residues. V was cut by 4 bases and J by 0 bases, with 11 bases left in between. As DNA, the CDR3 is TGTGCCAGCAGCCCCTGGACAGCCTCCTACAATGAGCAGTTCTTC. Its protein is CASSPWTASYNEQFF.

This clone was recorded once. V gene TRBV7-2 combines with J gene TRBJ1-5; TRBD1 aligns across 7 bases. The CDR3 consists of 16 residues. The trim removed 1 base at V and 0 bases at J, leaving 3 bases unmatched. Germline CDR1 reads SGHTA; CDR2 reads FQGNSA. The CDR3 is CASSLGDSSSNQPQHF. In DNA form, the CDR3 reads TGTGCCAGCAGCTTAGGGGACAGTAGTAGCAATCAGCCCCAGCATTTT.

The chain employs TRBV7-9 and TRBJ2-7; 11 bases fit TRBD1. This CDR3 comprises 16 residues. J was trimmed by 3 bases and V by 0 bases; bases with no gene match: 4. In germline, CDR1 is SEHNR, CDR2 FQNEAQ (reference sequence). CDR3 bases: TGTGCCAGCAGCTTAGCGGACAGGGGGCTTAGCTACGAGCAGTACTTC. Translated: CASSLADRGLSYEQYF.

This sequence joins TRBV28 and TRBJ1-5, with 7 bases fitting TRBD1. With V trimmed by 8 bases and J by 4 bases, 14 bases remained unmatched. The CDR3 has 16 residues. Germline V gives CDR1 MDHEN, CDR2 SYDVKM. CDR3 DNA sequence: TGTGCCAGCCAAATTAGTAGGGGGCCGTTGAATCAGCCCCAGCATTTT. Its protein is CASQISRGPLNQPQHF.

The gene calls are TRBV27 and TRBJ2-7, with TRBD2 matching 11 bases. V lost 1 base to trimming and J lost 5 bases; unmatched junction nucleotides: 10. The V gene's germline CDR1 is MNHEY and CDR2 SMNVEV (reference sequence). The CDR3 spans 17 residues. DNA for the CDR3: TGTGCCAGCAGTTTATGGGGTACGACTAGCGGGAATCACGAGCAGTACTTC. It is translated as CASSLWGTTSGNHEQYF.

The chain joins TRBV19 to TRBJ1-5, with D possibly TRBD1 on 6 matching bases. Germline V gene lookup returns CDR1 LNHDA and CDR2 SQIVND (reference sequence). The CDR3 extends over 20 amino acids. V lost 4 bases, J lost 4 bases, and 29 bases lay in between. DNA for the CDR3: TGTGCCAGTAGTACTCCAAAGGGAAAACAGGGCCCAGGAGGTAATCAGCCCCAGCATTTT. It encodes CASSTPKGKQGPGGNQPQHF. Variable domain in full (rest from reference TRBV19 and TRBJ1-5): DGGITQSPKYLFRKEGQNVTLSCEQNLNHDAMYWYRQDPGQGLRLIYYSQIVNDFQKGDIAEGYSVSREKKESFPLTVTSAQKNPTAFYLCASSTPKGKQGPGGNQPQHFGDGTRLSIL.

The chain carries TRBV19 and TRBJ1-1; possibly TRBD1 for D (5 bases). V lost 5 bases and J 0 bases, leaving 13 bases between the germline ends. Germline-derived CDR1 and CDR2 are LNHDA and SQIVND (reference sequence). The CDR3 length is 15 residues. DNA of the CDR3: TGTGCCAGTAGTCCGGTTGGGGCAGTGAACACTGAAGCTTTCTTT. Translated: CASSPVGAVNTEAFF.

CDR3 sequence: CASSPGRTQETQYF. DNA of the CDR3: TGTGCCAGCTCACCGGGGAGGACTCAAGAGACCCAGTACTTC. This chain connects TRBV18 to TRBJ2-5; D may be TRBD2 (6 bases). In germline, CDR1 is KGHSH, CDR2 LQKENI. V was cut by 3 bases and J by 2 bases, with 10 bases left in between. The CDR3 length is 14 residues. The whole variable domain, remainder taken from reference TRBV18 and TRBJ2-5, is NAGVMQNPRHLVRRRGQEARLRCSPMKGHSHVYWYRQLPEEGLKFMVYLQKENIIDESGMPKERFSAEFPKEGPSILRIQQVVRGDSAAYFCASSPGRTQETQYFGPGTRLLVL.

This rearrangement joins TRBV5-5 to TRBJ2-5; D unclear. The CDR3 runs 13 residues. V was cut by 5 bases and J by 5 bases, with 13 bases left in between. CDR1 is SGHKS and CDR2 is YYEKEE in the germline V gene (reference sequence). The CDR3 sequence: CASSVMRKETQYF. The CDR3 nucleotides read TGTGCCAGCAGTGTGATGAGGAAGGAGACCCAGTACTTC.

V is TRBV27 and J is TRBJ1-5; weak D call: TRBD1 (5 bases). Germline lookup yields CDR1 MNHEY and CDR2 SMNVEV (reference sequence). This CDR3 contains 16 residues. The V and J ends lost 0 bases and 5 bases respectively, with 14 bases between them. As DNA, the CDR3 is TGTGCCAGCAGTTTATCATCTGGGGTAGGGGATCAGCCCCAGCATTTT. It translates to CASSLSSGVGDQPQHF.

J is TRBJ2-7 and V is TRBV15, with 8 nucleotides matching TRBD1. CDR1 is LNHNV, CDR2 YYDKDF, per germline (reference sequence). This CDR3 spans 14 amino acids. The V segment lost 5 bases and the J segment 1 base; nucleotides outside the gene matches: 4. The CDR3 bases are TGTGCCACCAGCGCCCGACAGGGGTCCTACGAGCAGTACTTC. Protein product: CATSARQGSYEQYF.

The V call is TRBV11-2, the J call TRBJ1-1; TRBD1 matches 7 bases. Trimming at V came to 1 base and at J to 10 bases, leaving 3 bases not matched to a gene. The CDR3 consists of 12 residues. Germline V gene sequence: CDR1 SGHAT, CDR2 FQNNGV. CDR3 residues: CASSLVRGRAFF. DNA of the CDR3: TGTGCCAGCAGCTTAGTAAGGGGGCGAGCTTTCTTT.

This sequence joins TRBV19 and TRBJ1-3; no clear D. The germline V and J ends were trimmed by 7 bases and 2 bases, with 9 bases remaining between them. The CDR3 runs 13 residues. Looked up from germline, CDR1 is LNHDA and CDR2 is SQIVND (reference sequence). CDR3 region: CASIARAGNTIYF. The CDR3 DNA follows: TGTGCCAGTATCGCCCGGGCTGGAAACACCATATATTTT.

This clone was detected only a few times. The chain carries TRBV9 and TRBJ2-1; 7 bases are shared with TRBD2. Germline V CDR1 and CDR2: SGDLS, YYNGEE. Trimming cost V 3 bases and J 4 bases; bases outside gene matches: 10. The CDR3 has 16 amino acids. The CDR3 nucleotides are TGTGCCAGCAGCGCTGGGGGGGGAGTGGGGTACAATGAGCAGTTCTTC. Its translation is CASSAGGGVGYNEQFF. Full variable domain (missing parts from reference TRBV9 and TRBJ2-1): DSGVTQTPKHLITATGQRVTLRCSPRSGDLSVYWYQQSLDQGLQFLIQYYNGEERAKGNILERFSAQQFPDLHSELNLSSLELGDSALYFCASSAGGGVGYNEQFFGPGTRLTVL.

The V gene is TRBV11-1, the J gene TRBJ2-3, with TRBD2 as a possible D gene (5 bases). The CDR3 totals 16 residues. Germline V gives CDR1 SGHAT, CDR2 FQDESV (reference sequence). V lost 5 bases and J 6 bases, leaving 21 bases between the germline ends. The CDR3 coding sequence is TGTGCCAGCAGCGCCTATAGCGTCCAAGATGGGGATACGCAGTATTTT. Its translation is CASSAYSVQDGDTQYF.

This chain connects TRBV19 to TRBJ1-2; TRBD1 aligns across 7 bases. The CDR3 runs to 13 residues. Germline loops: CDR1 LNHDA, CDR2 SQIVND (reference sequence). Trimming took 3 bases from V and 6 from J; bases not matched to a gene: 4. The CDR3 reads CASSIGTGDGYTF. The DNA for the CDR3 is TGTGCCAGTAGTATCGGTACAGGGGATGGCTACACCTTC. The whole variable domain, remainder taken from reference TRBV19 and TRBJ1-2, is DGGITQSPKYLFRKEGQNVTLSCEQNLNHDAMYWYRQDPGQGLRLIYYSQIVNDFQKGDIAEGYSVSREKKESFPLTVTSAQKNPTAFYLCASSIGTGDGYTFGSGTRLTVV.

The chain carries TRBV6-5 and TRBJ1-2, with 9 bases fitting TRBD1. The germline V gene has CDR1 MNHEY and CDR2 SVGAGI. V lost 6 bases to trimming and J lost 4 bases; unmatched junction nucleotides: 9. The CDR3 has 15 amino acids. The CDR3 loop reads CASRQPDRGVYGYTF. DNA for the CDR3: TGTGCCAGCAGACAGCCAGACAGGGGGGTCTATGGCTACACCTTC.

CDR3 DNA sequence: TGTGCCAGCAGCGATGGGCGGGTCGGCTACACCTTC. This codes for CASSDGRVGYTF. The chain couples TRBV7-9 to TRBJ1-2, with D unresolved. Trimming took 5 bases from V and 8 from J, leaving 12 bases between them. The CDR3 length is 12 residues. The germline V gene has CDR1 SEHNR and CDR2 FQNEAQ (reference sequence).

This chain connects TRBV5-8 to TRBJ2-5, with 9 bases lining up with TRBD2. CDR1 and CDR2 (germline): SGHTS, YDEGEE. The junction had 2 bases not matched to a gene; V was cut back by 0 bases and J by 2 bases. There are 15 residues in the CDR3. Written as DNA, the CDR3 is TGTGCCAGCAGCTTGGGACTAGCGGATCAAGAGACCCAGTACTTC. As protein: CASSLGLADQETQYF.

The V call is TRBV18, the J call TRBJ2-5; maybe TRBD1 (6 bases). The CDR3 spans 13 residues. V was trimmed by 4 bases and J by 5 bases, leaving 11 bases between them. The germline CDR1 and CDR2 sequences are KGHSH and LQKENI. The CDR3 DNA sequence: TGTGCCAGCTCACTACAGGGTCGGGAGACCCAGTACTTC. This encodes CASSLQGRETQYF. The full variable domain, its missing parts supplied by reference TRBV18 and TRBJ2-5, is NAGVMQNPRHLVRRRGQEARLRCSPMKGHSHVYWYRQLPEEGLKFMVYLQKENIIDESGMPKERFSAEFPKEGPSILRIQQVVRGDSAAYFCASSLQGRETQYFGPGTRLLVL.

The V gene is TRBV7-3, the J gene TRBJ2-2; 7 positions match TRBD2. With 1 base clipped from V and 1 base from J, the junction kept 3 bases outside the gene matches. The CDR3 consists of 16 residues. The germline gives CDR1 SGHTA, CDR2 FQGTGA. The CDR3 loop reads CASSLRASGNTGELFF. DNA of the CDR3: TGTGCCAGCAGCTTAAGGGCTAGCGGGAACACCGGGGAGCTGTTTTTT. Based on the CDR3 plus reference TRBV7-3 and TRBJ2-2, the full variable domain is GAGVSQTPSNKVTEKGKYVELRCDPISGHTALYWYRQSLGQGPEFLIYFQGTGAADDSGLPNDRFFAVRPEGSVSTLKIQRTERGDSAVYLCASSLRASGNTGELFFGEGSRLTVL.

V gene TRBV5-5 combines with J gene TRBJ1-6, with 10 nucleotides matching TRBD1. Germline CDR1 and CDR2: SGHKS and YYEKEE (reference sequence). The CDR3 covers 14 residues. J lost 7 bases, V lost 3 bases, and 1 base had no gene match. CDR3: CASSWGQGNSPLHF. The CDR3 DNA follows: TGTGCCAGCAGCTGGGGACAGGGGAATTCACCCCTCCACTTT. The full variable domain, completed using reference TRBV5-5 and TRBJ1-6, is DAGVTQSPTHLIKTRGQQVTLRCSPISGHKSVSWYQQVLGQGPQFIFQYYEKEERGRGNFPDRFSARQFPNYSSELNVNALLLGDSALYLCASSWGQGNSPLHFGNGTRLTVT.

The CDR3 region is CASSLNSPLHF. The CDR3 nucleotides are TGTGCCAGCAGCCTAAATTCACCCCTCCACTTT. The chain carries TRBV7-2 and TRBJ1-6; D ambiguous. This CDR3 has 11 amino acids. Trimming took 5 bases from V and 7 from J, leaving 3 bases between them. Germline V gene sequence: CDR1 SGHTA, CDR2 FQGNSA.

This rearrangement joins TRBV7-2 to TRBJ2-7; 14 bases are shared with TRBD2. Germline V gene sequence: CDR1 SGHTA, CDR2 FQGNSA. V gave up 5 bases and J gave up 6 bases; unmatched junction bases: 6. The length of the CDR3 is 15 residues. The CDR3 nucleotides are TGTGCCAGCAGCCCGACTAGCGGGGGGGCAGGCGAGCAGTACTTC. It codes for CASSPTSGGAGEQYF. Full variable domain (rest looked up from reference TRBV7-2 and TRBJ2-7): GAGVSQSPSNKVTEKGKDVELRCDPISGHTALYWYRQSLGQGLEFLIYFQGNSAPDKSGLPSDRFSAERTGGSVSTLTIQRTQQEDSAVYLCASSPTSGGAGEQYFGPGTRLTVT.

The J gene is TRBJ1-1, the V gene TRBV6-1, with unresolved D. The CDR3 extends over 15 amino acids. V was clipped by 1 base and J by 1 base, with 10 bases between them. CDR1 is MNHNS and CDR2 is SASEGT in the germline V gene. CDR3 sequence: CASSEVLPRNTEAFF. The CDR3, as DNA: TGTGCCAGCAGTGAAGTACTCCCGAGGAACACTGAAGCTTTCTTT.

This chain joins TRBV4-3 and TRBJ1-4, with a weak D call TRBD1 (6 bases). This CDR3 comprises 16 residues. Germline CDR1 LGHNA, CDR2 YSLEER. V was clipped by 0 bases and J by 8 bases, with 16 bases between them. The CDR3 protein is CASSQEGGTKGEKLFF. CDR3 in DNA: TGCGCCAGCAGCCAAGAAGGGGGTACAAAAGGGGAAAAACTGTTTTTT.

This clone was detected only a few times. The chain joins TRBV28 to TRBJ1-5; D is uncertain. The germline gives CDR1 MDHEN, CDR2 SYDVKM. The CDR3 totals 15 residues. The ends were cut back, 7 bases at V and 3 bases at J, with 16 bases in the middle. CDR3 in DNA: TGTGCCAGCACAAAGCTTGGACTGATCAATCAGCCCCAGCATTTT. Protein: CASTKLGLINQPQHF.